Each of the 9 T cell receptor beta chains below was sequenced from the same sample in a study of EBV T-cell therapy then PD-1 blockade in nasopharyngeal carcinoma. The treatment was: AdE1-LMPpoly-expanded autologous EBV-specific T-cell therapy followed by anti-PD-1 nivolumab. Sequencing used immunoSEQ multiplex PCR; TCRdb keeps in-frame clones, though not all of them. This sample has about 22,000 clones, with 82% found just once. Antigens for these TCRs are unknown. Sequenced here: CD8+ T cells from blood, sampled at day -245 from a patient whose treatment included autologous EBV-specific T cells and nivolumab. These receptors were collected from a man in his forties with nasopharyngeal carcinoma.

This chain connects TRBV6-5 to TRBJ1-2; D gene ambiguous. Per the germline V gene, CDR1 is MNHEY and CDR2 is SVGAGI. The CDR3 runs to 14 residues. V gave up 7 bases and J gave up 4 bases, with 16 bases separating them. This CDR3 is CASTHGRLGYGYTF. The CDR3 DNA sequence: TGTGCCAGCACCCACGGCCGTTTGGGCTATGGCTACACCTTC.

The chain carries TRBV14 and TRBJ2-7; no clear D. Germline V gene lookup returns CDR1 SGHDN and CDR2 FVKESK. CDR3 size: 12 residues. Trimming left V 2 bases short and J 2 bases short, with 4 bases between. In DNA, the CDR3 is TGTGCCAGCAGCCAACGAACCTACGAGCAGTACTTC. This codes for CASSQRTYEQYF.

Of note for this clone: Other DNA sequences within the sample encode an identical CDR3. The chain uses TRBV12-3 or TRBV12-4 and TRBJ2-7; D remains ambiguous. Between the trimmed V and J ends, which lost 1 base and 6 bases, there was a span of 4 bases. The CDR3 covers 11 residues. CDR3 DNA: TGTGCCAGCAGTTTAGGAGGCGAGCAGTACTTC. This sequence encodes CASSLGGEQYF.

The V gene is TRBV4-3, the J gene TRBJ2-6; no definite D call. Germline V gene lookup returns CDR1 LGHNA and CDR2 YSLEER. The V and J ends lost 1 base and 3 bases respectively, with 16 bases between them. The CDR3 has 18 amino acids. This CDR3 reads CASSQVLDGVDGANVLTF. The DNA for the CDR3 is TGCGCCAGCAGCCAAGTATTGGACGGAGTGGATGGGGCCAACGTCCTGACTTTC.

The rearrangement joins TRBV4-3 to TRBJ2-1, with D perhaps matching TRBD1 (5 bases). Germline CDR1 LGHNA, CDR2 YSLEER. This CDR3 region has 12 residues. Trimming cost V 1 base and J 7 bases, with 5 bases left between them. The CDR3, as DNA: TGCGCCAGCAGCCAAGCAGGGAATGAGCAGTTCTTC. Protein sequence: CASSQAGNEQFF.

Comments on this clone: Distinct nucleotide sequences in the sample also encode this CDR3. The CDR3 loop is CASSDGGGGNEQFF. The CDR3 region has the DNA TGTGCCAGCAGTGACGGCGGGGGGGGGAATGAGCAGTTCTTC. The chain recombines TRBV6-4 with TRBJ2-1; 9 nucleotides line up with TRBD2. The ends lost 2 bases at V and 7 bases at J; junction bases unmatched: 3. Germline loops: CDR1 MRHNA, CDR2 SNTAGT. This CDR3 has 14 amino acids.

The chain carries TRBV10-3 and TRBJ2-3; D is ambiguous. The V end was cut by 1 base, the J end by 5 bases, with 13 bases between. This CDR3 contains 15 residues. Germline-derived CDR1 and CDR2 are ENHRY and SYGVKD. The CDR3 region is CAISELKAPGDTQYF. The CDR3, as DNA: TGTGCCATCAGTGAGTTGAAGGCCCCCGGAGATACGCAGTATTTT.

This clone was seen a single time. The genes are TRBV4-1 and TRBJ2-3; a weak D match, TRBD1 (6 bases). Trimming took off 5 bases at V and 2 bases at J, with 11 bases between the two ends. Germline V gene data show CDR1 as MGHRA and CDR2 as YSYEKL. The CDR3 is made up of 14 amino acids. The CDR3 DNA sequence: TGCGCCAGCAGCTCGACAGGTAACACAGATACGCAGTATTTT. Its translation: CASSSTGNTDTQYF.

This clone has more than one count but fewer than ten. The V gene is TRBV7-2, the J gene TRBJ2-4; the D gene is possibly TRBD1 (6 bases). Germline assignment: CDR1 SGHTA and CDR2 FQGNSA. With 1 base removed from V and 6 bases from J, the gap between germline ends came to 13 bases. The CDR3 is 15 residues long. As DNA, the CDR3 is TGTGCCAGCAGCTTAGACGGTTCGACAGGAAACATTCAGTACTTC. Translating gives CASSLDGSTGNIQYF.